The 14 T cell receptor beta chains below all came from one sample that was sequenced in a study of shared clonotypes between healthy human individuals. Repertoires were generated with immunoSEQ multiplex PCR, while TCRdb's copy carries only in-frame clones and drops some. Of around 1.1 million clones in the sample, roughly 74% were seen once. Sequencing input: memory CD4+ T cells from PBMCs. Regarding subset: CD45RA-negative fraction. These TCRs come from a man aged 18 to 35 in good health. Some clones in this sample may be carry-over from other donors' samples.

V is TRBV28 and J is TRBJ1-2, with D unresolved. Germline lookup yields CDR1 MDHEN and CDR2 SYDVKM. The germline V and J ends were trimmed by 8 bases and 5 bases, with 18 bases remaining between them. There are 14 residues in the CDR3. The CDR3, as DNA: TGTGCCAGCCGGACCGGGGAGCCCCGGTATGGCTACACCTTC. Residues: CASRTGEPRYGYTF.

The J gene is TRBJ1-4, the V gene TRBV6-5; possible D gene TRBD1, 5 bases. Trimming took 4 bases from V and 8 from J, leaving 14 bases between them. Germline assignment: CDR1 MNHEY and CDR2 SVGAGI. The CDR3 length is 14 residues. This CDR3 is CASSSGPLDEKLFF. In DNA, the CDR3 is TGTGCCAGCAGTTCGGGGCCGCTGGACGAAAAACTGTTTTTT.

J is TRBJ2-5 and V is TRBV6-5; a possible D gene is TRBD1 (6 bases). The assigned J gene may be wrong: the sequence end matches TRBJ2-7 better. From germline, CDR1 is MNHEY and CDR2 SVGAGI. CDR3 length: 15 amino acids. Written as DNA, the CDR3 is TGTGCCAGCAGTGCTACGGGACACCCAACCTACGAGCAGTACTTC. Translating gives CASSATGHPTYEQYF.

The chain is built from TRBV11-2 and TRBJ2-1; D unclear. The germline V gene has CDR1 SGHAT and CDR2 FQNNGV. Trimming pared 2 bases from V and 4 bases from J, leaving 6 bases between. CDR3 size: 13 residues. CDR3 loop: CASSLRSYNEQFF. In nucleotides, the CDR3 is TGTGCCAGCAGCTTAAGGAGTTACAATGAGCAGTTCTTC.

In DNA form, the CDR3 reads TGTGCCACTGCGGTAGAACAGGGGATTCATAAAGCTTTCTTT. Translation gives CATAVEQGIHKAFF. The genes are TRBV2 and TRBJ1-1, with 7 bases that match TRBD1. The CDR3 covers 14 residues. Germline V gene data show CDR1 as SNHLY and CDR2 as FYNNEI. V shed 10 bases and J 9 bases; nucleotides not matched to a gene: 17.

This chain uses TRBV28 with TRBJ2-5; a possible D gene is TRBD2 (6 bases). This CDR3 is 15 amino acids long. With 5 bases removed from V and 5 bases from J, the gap between germline ends came to 18 bases. CDR1 is MDHEN, CDR2 SYDVKM, per germline. For the CDR3, the DNA is TGTGCCAGCAGTCGACGACTAGTTTCTGGGGAGACCCAGTACTTC. It translates to CASSRRLVSGETQYF.

The chain combines TRBV4-1 with TRBJ2-3, with a weak D call TRBD1 (5 bases). CDR1 and CDR2 (germline): MGHRA, YSYEKL. Trimming shortened V by 0 bases and J by 5 bases, and 15 bases separated the two germline ends. CDR3 length: 16 amino acids. CDR3 DNA: TGCGCCAGCAGCCAAGAAGGTCTAGGGGTGGGAGATACGCAGTATTTT. Protein sequence: CASSQEGLGVGDTQYF.

The V gene is TRBV21-1, the J gene TRBJ1-5. TRBV21-1 represents a pseudogene. The CDR3 runs 18 residues. As DNA, the CDR3 is TGTGCCAGCAGCAAAGATGGCAGAAGGGACTATAGCAATCAGCCCCAGCATTTT. Amino acid sequence: CASSKDGRRDYSNQPQHF.

The rearrangement links TRBV28 to TRBJ2-1; 8 bases are a match to TRBD2. The junction had 8 bases not matched to a gene; V was cut back by 3 bases and J by 7 bases. CDR3 length: 15 residues. Per germline, CDR1 MDHEN and CDR2 SYDVKM. DNA for the CDR3: TGTGCCAGCAGTTTCCCGGCGGGAGGCAAGAATGAGCAGTTCTTC. Translating gives CASSFPAGGKNEQFF.

The CDR3: CASWGRGLANYGYTF. CDR3 DNA sequence: TGTGCCAGCTGGGGCAGGGGCTTAGCTAACTATGGCTACACCTTC. The chain employs TRBV28 and TRBJ1-2; TRBD1 is a possible D gene (6 bases). Looked up from germline, CDR1 is MDHEN and CDR2 is SYDVKM. The CDR3 sequence is 15 residues long. V was clipped by 8 bases and J by 0 bases, with 16 bases between them.

With regard to this clone: A much more abundant neighbour one base away suggests this may be a read error. The rearrangement joins TRBV7-9 to TRBJ1-3, with D hard to call. The germline gives CDR1 SEHNR, CDR2 FQNEAQ (reference sequence). V was clipped by 6 bases and J by 2 bases, with 5 bases between them. The CDR3 has 12 residues. CDR3 coding DNA: TGTGCCAGCAGATCCCCTGGAAACACCATATATTTT. Translation gives CASRSPGNTIYF. The whole variable domain, filled in from reference TRBV7-9 and TRBJ1-3, reads DTGVSQNPRHKITKRGQNVTFRCDPISEHNRLYWYRQTLGQGPEFLTYFQNEAQLEKSRLLSDRFSAERPKGSFSTLEIQRTEQGDSAMYLCASRSPGNTIYFGEGSWLTVV.

This rearrangement joins TRBV9 to TRBJ2-5; possibly TRBD1 or TRBD2 for D (7 bases each). The germline V and J ends were trimmed by 4 bases and 1 base, with 17 bases remaining between them. The CDR3 has 16 amino acids. Germline-derived CDR1 and CDR2 are SGDLS and YYNGEE. CDR3 residues: CASSPQGGGGQETQYF. The CDR3 DNA follows: TGTGCCAGCAGCCCCCAGGGGGGAGGGGGCCAAGAGACCCAGTACTTC.

This clone was seen once. The chain links TRBV4-1 to TRBJ1-1; 7 positions agree with TRBD1. Germline CDR1 MGHRA, CDR2 YSYEKL. There are 16 residues in the CDR3. The junction had 8 bases not matched to a gene; V was cut back by 1 base and J by 3 bases. CDR3 nucleotide sequence: TGCGCCAGCAGCCAAGCCCCGACAGGGAGGTACACTGAAGCTTTCTTT. This translates into CASSQAPTGRYTEAFF.

V gene TRBV6-1 combines with J gene TRBJ2-1, with 9 bases identical to TRBD2. V dropped 5 bases and J dropped 5; count of bases not matched to a gene: 1. CDR1 and CDR2 from the germline V gene are MNHNS and SASEGT. The CDR3 is 13 amino acids. CDR3 DNA sequence: TGTGCCAGCAGTATAGCGGGAGACAATGAGCAGTTCTTC. Protein product: CASSIAGDNEQFF.